This T cell receptor beta chain was sequenced in a study of CD8 T cells in Susac syndrome. Sequencing of TCR beta was performed on blood CD8+ T cells and on blood CD4+ T cells. Negative magnetic isolation gave CD8+ and CD4+ cells; FACS enriched CD8+ TEMRA. cDNA came from about 0.5 to 1 ug RNA primed by random hexamers. The amplification used immunoSEQ multiplex PCR on TCR beta CDR3; it spanned 54 Vbeta and 13 Jbeta. TCRdb re-derived calls from the immunoSEQ multiplex PCR reads in MiXCR, one entry per CDR3 protein. The repertoire consists of roughly 200,000 distinct CDR3 sequences, with approximately 95% occurring once and the leading ten covering less than 0.12%. The sample taken for sequencing was CD4+ T cells from PBMCs. This receptor was obtained from a human donor in good health.

CDR3 sequence: CAALRISSYEQYF. In nucleotides, the CDR3 is TGTGCCGCCCTAAGGATTAGCTCCTACGAGCAGTACTTC. The chain combines TRBV27 with TRBJ2-7; D gene unclear. The CDR3 sequence is 13 residues long. Germline V CDR1 and CDR2: MNHEY, SMNVEV (reference sequence). V lost 11 bases, J lost 0 bases, and 14 bases lay in between.